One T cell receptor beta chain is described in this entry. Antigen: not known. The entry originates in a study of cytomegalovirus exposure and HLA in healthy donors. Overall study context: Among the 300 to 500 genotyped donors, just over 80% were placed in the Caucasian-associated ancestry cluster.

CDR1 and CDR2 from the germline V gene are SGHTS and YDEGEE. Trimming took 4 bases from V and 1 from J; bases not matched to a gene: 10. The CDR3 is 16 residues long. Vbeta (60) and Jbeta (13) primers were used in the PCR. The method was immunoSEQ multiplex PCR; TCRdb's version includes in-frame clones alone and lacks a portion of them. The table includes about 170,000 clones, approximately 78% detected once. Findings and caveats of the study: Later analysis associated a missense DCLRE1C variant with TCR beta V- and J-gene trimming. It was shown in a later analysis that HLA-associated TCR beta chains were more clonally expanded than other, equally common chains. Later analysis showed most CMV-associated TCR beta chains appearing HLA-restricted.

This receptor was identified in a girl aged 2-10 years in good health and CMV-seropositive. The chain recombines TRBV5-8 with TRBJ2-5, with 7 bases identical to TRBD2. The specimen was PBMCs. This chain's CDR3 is CASSPRWGEGQETQYF. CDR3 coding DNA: TGTGCCAGCAGCCCCCGGTGGGGGGAGGGCCAAGAGACCCAGTACTTC.